This TCR beta chain comes out of a study of blood T cell repertoires in COVID-19. In the study overall: Material from acute and convalescent COVID-19 was sourced from the United States, Italy and Spain.

This clone was counted once. As originally analysed: The authors estimated nucleated cell counts from reference gene primer amplification. Libraries were prepared by immunoSEQ multiplex PCR; TCRdb keeps only in-frame clonotypes and omits some of them. V, J and clone size are taken as reported in that table, and D and trimming were inferred from the DNA itself. The sample consists of over 90,000 clones, roughly 87% of them appearing once. V was clipped by 6 bases and J by 1 base, with 9 bases between them. The length of the CDR3 is 13 residues. The sample taken for sequencing was peripheral blood. The chain recombines TRBV12-3 or TRBV12-4 with TRBJ1-2; no firm D call. This TCR was sampled from a middle-aged man with active COVID-19. The CDR3 region has the DNA TGTGCCAGCAGGCCACAGATTAACTATGGCTACACCTTC. This gives the protein CASRPQINYGYTF.